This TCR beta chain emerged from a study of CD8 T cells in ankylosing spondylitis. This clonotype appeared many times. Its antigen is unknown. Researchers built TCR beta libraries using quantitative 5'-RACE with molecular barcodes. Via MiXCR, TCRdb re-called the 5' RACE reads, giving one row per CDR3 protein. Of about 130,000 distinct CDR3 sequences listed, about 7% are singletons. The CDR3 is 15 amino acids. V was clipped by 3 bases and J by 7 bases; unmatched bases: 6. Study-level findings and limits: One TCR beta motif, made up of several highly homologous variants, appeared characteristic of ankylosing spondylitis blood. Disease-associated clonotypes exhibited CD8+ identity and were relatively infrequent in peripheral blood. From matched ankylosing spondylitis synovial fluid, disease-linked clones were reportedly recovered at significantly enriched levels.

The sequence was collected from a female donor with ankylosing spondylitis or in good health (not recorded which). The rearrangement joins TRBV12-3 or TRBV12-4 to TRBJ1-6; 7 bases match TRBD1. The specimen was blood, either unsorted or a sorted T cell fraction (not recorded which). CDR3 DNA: TGTGCCAGCAGTTTTGGGGACAGACCAAATTCACCCCTCCACTTT. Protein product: CASSFGDRPNSPLHF.